The rows below give T cell receptor beta chains drawn from one sample of a study of cytomegalovirus exposure and HLA in healthy donors. Sequenced by immunoSEQ multiplex PCR; TCRdb stores in-frame clones only, minus some. The repertoire holds about 54,000 clones, roughly 87% seen once, with 7.5% to 10% in the top ten. Sequencing was performed on PBMCs. These receptors originate from a woman under 30 in good health and CMV-seropositive. CDR3s include the opening cysteine and the closing phenylalanine or tryptophan. The D gene is left open where the match is weak. A clone size is listed for some rows: how often the clone was seen (once, few, many), or a class if it is expanded.

clone_size j_call v_call d_call cdr3_aa cdr3_nt
. TRBJ1-1 TRBV7-9 TRBD1 CASSLVTGGGRTEAFF TGTGCCAGCAGCTTAGTAACAGGGGGAGGACGGACTGAAGCTTTCTTT
. TRBJ2-2 TRBV5-4 TRBD2 CASSFSGGPNTGELFF TGTGCCAGCAGCTTTAGCGGGGGGCCTAACACCGGGGAGCTGTTTTTT
. TRBJ2-6 TRBV30 . CAWSVLAGANVLTF TGTGCCTGGAGTGTTTTAGCCGGGGCCAACGTCCTGACTTTC
once TRBJ2-7 TRBV7-9 TRBD1 CASSPKQGLAYEQYF TGTGCCAGCAGCCCGAAACAGGGGTTGGCCTACGAGCAGTACTTC
. TRBJ2-1 TRBV4-2 . CASSQDVGRSDEQFF TGTGCCAGCAGCCAAGATGTCGGCAGGTCCGATGAGCAGTTCTTC
once TRBJ2-7 TRBV5-1 . CASSLRQGVSEQYF TGCGCCAGCAGCTTGCGCCAGGGCGTTAGCGAGCAGTACTTC
. TRBJ2-7 TRBV5-6 . CASSLAAGTVNSYEQYF TGTGCCAGCAGCTTGGCCGCGGGGACAGTAAACAGTTACGAGCAGTACTTC
. TRBJ2-1 TRBV5-1 . CASSLAPSLRNEQFF TGCGCCAGCAGCTTGGCCCCCTCCCTCCGCAATGAGCAGTTCTTC
. TRBJ2-1 TRBV27 TRBD1 CASSFTGGVNEQFF TGTGCCAGCAGTTTCACAGGGGGAGTGAATGAGCAGTTCTTC
. TRBJ1-6 TRBV5-1 TRBD1 CASSLATSAGGAASPLHF TGCGCCAGCAGCTTGGCCACATCGGCAGGGGGCGCGGCCTCACCCCTCCACTTT
. TRBJ2-3 TRBV20-1 . CSATGDYTQYF TGCAGTGCTACAGGGGATTATACGCAGTATTTT
. TRBJ2-7 TRBV4-2 TRBD2 CASSQDRLAPAHEQYF TGTGCCAGCAGCCAAGATAGACTAGCTCCGGCCCACGAGCAGTACTTC
. TRBJ2-1 TRBV14 TRBD2 CASSQVRREDPLNNEQFF TGTGCCAGCAGCCAAGTACGTCGGGAGGACCCCTTAAACAATGAGCAGTTCTTC
once TRBJ2-1 TRBV5-1 . CASSFPTDRITNNEQFF TGCGCCAGCAGCTTCCCCACCGACAGAATCACAAACAATGAGCAGTTCTTC
. TRBJ2-3 TRBV4-1 . CASSLQGKRTDTQYF TGCGCCAGCAGCCTCCAGGGTAAACGCACAGATACGCAGTATTTT
. TRBJ2-1 TRBV6-1 TRBD2 CASSGDPRWTSGGYNEQFF TGTGCCAGCAGTGGGGACCCACGATGGACTAGCGGGGGATACAATGAGCAGTTCTTC
. TRBJ2-1 TRBV4-1 TRBD2 CASSPRPRTSGGGNEQFF TGCGCCAGCAGCCCACGGCCCCGGACTAGCGGAGGGGGCAATGAGCAGTTCTTC
. TRBJ1-3 TRBV6-1 . CASSERPGNTIYF TGTGCCAGCAGTGAGCGGCCCGGAAACACCATATATTTT
. TRBJ1-5 TRBV25-1 . CASSGSDSNQPQHF TGTGCCAGCAGTGGGTCAGATAGCAATCAGCCCCAGCATTTT
. TRBJ1-5 TRBV18 . CASSDGAQPQHF TGTGCCAGCTCAGATGGGGCGCAGCCCCAGCATTTT
once TRBJ2-3 TRBV6-4 . CASSLGARTDTQYF TGTGCCAGCAGTCTAGGGGCCCGCACAGATACGCAGTATTTT
. TRBJ1-5 TRBV30 . CAWSVGSSSNQPQHF TGTGCCTGGAGTGTGGGCAGCTCTTCCAATCAGCCCCAGCATTTT
. TRBJ2-1 TRBV5-1 TRBD2 CASSLRPSGGAEQFF TGCGCCAGCAGCTTGCGGCCTAGCGGGGGGGCCGAGCAGTTCTTC
few TRBJ1-5 TRBV7-6 . CASSLMATGNQPQHF TGTGCCAGCAGCTTAATGGCGACAGGCAATCAGCCCCAGCATTTT
. TRBJ1-1 TRBV9 . CASSVEEGTEAFF TGTGCCAGCAGCGTAGAGGAGGGAACTGAAGCTTTCTTT
. TRBJ1-2 TRBV7-9 . CASSLAGSYGYTF TGTGCCAGCAGCTTAGCAGGGAGTTATGGCTACACCTTC
. TRBJ2-2 TRBV4-1 . CASSQDRAYTGELFF TGCGCCAGCAGCCAAGACAGGGCTTACACCGGGGAGCTGTTTTTT
. TRBJ2-2 TRBV4-2 . CASSQDPSENTGELFF TGTGCCAGCAGCCAAGATCCTAGCGAGAACACCGGGGAGCTGTTTTTT
. TRBJ2-3 TRBV4-2 TRBD2 CASSPQRGASDTQYF TGTGCCAGCAGCCCTCAGCGGGGAGCCTCGGATACGCAGTATTTT
. TRBJ1-6 TRBV18 TRBD1 CASSSGQGGTPLHF TGTGCCAGCTCATCCGGACAGGGAGGGACACCCCTCCACTTT
. TRBJ2-3 TRBV5-1 TRBD2 CASSLSGGGITDTQYF TGCGCCAGCAGCCTGTCCGGGGGGGGGATCACAGATACGCAGTATTTT
once TRBJ2-5 TRBV28 TRBD1 CASSFRGFQETQYF TGTGCCAGCAGTTTCAGGGGGTTTCAAGAGACCCAGTACTTC
. TRBJ1-4 TRBV6-5 . CANHAGGRFEKLFF TGTGCCAACCACGCGGGAGGCCGGTTCGAAAAACTGTTTTTT
. TRBJ1-1 TRBV9 . CASSVSEAEAFF TGTGCCAGCAGCGTATCAGAAGCTGAAGCTTTCTTT
. TRBJ1-1 TRBV7-6 TRBD1 CASSLERDRSEAFF TGTGCCAGCAGCTTAGAACGGGACAGGAGTGAAGCTTTCTTT
. TRBJ2-7 TRBV9 TRBD1 CASSVAGQGEYEQYF TGTGCCAGCAGCGTAGCAGGACAGGGGGAATACGAGCAGTACTTC
. TRBJ2-7 TRBV5-1 TRBD1 CASSSHRGQSEQYF TGCGCCAGCAGCTCTCACAGGGGCCAGAGCGAGCAGTACTTC
. TRBJ2-1 TRBV11-3 . CASRFRDPSSYNEQFF TGTGCCAGCCGGTTCCGGGATCCAAGCTCCTACAATGAGCAGTTCTTC
. TRBJ2-2 TRBV6-4 . CASSDHGGSSGELFF TGTGCCAGCAGTGACCACGGGGGATCATCCGGGGAGCTGTTTTTT
. TRBJ2-6 TRBV2 TRBD1 CATLEAGQGVSSGANVLTF TGTGCCACCTTAGAGGCAGGACAGGGTGTTTCCTCTGGGGCCAACGTCCTGACTTTC